These 20 T cell receptor beta chains were all obtained from the same sample, sequenced in a study of stem cell transplantation in POMP-related autoinflammatory disease. Data came from immunoSEQ multiplex PCR; TCRdb stores just in-frame clones and leaves some out. This table holds tens of thousands of clones, around 90% found once. The sample consisted of CD4+ T cells from PBMCs, taken after stem cell transplantation. These receptors were taken from a human patient with POMP-related autoinflammation and immune dysregulation (PRAID). Some T cells may arise from the graft donor.

In its sample, this clone was seen once. The V and J genes are TRBV11-1 and TRBJ2-1; D unresolved. The CDR3 extends over 14 amino acids. The germline V and J ends were trimmed by 1 base and 9 bases, with 13 bases remaining between them. Germline V gene lookup returns CDR1 SGHAT and CDR2 FQDESV (reference sequence). The CDR3 DNA follows: TGTGCCAGCAGCTTAGATGTATCGAGGTTTGAGCAGTTCTTC. Translated: CASSLDVSRFEQFF.

This clone is a singleton in its sample. The CDR3 protein is CASSPTGGEEKLFF. For the CDR3, the DNA is TGCGCCAGCAGCCCGACAGGGGGCGAGGAAAAACTGTTTTTT. The chain employs TRBV4-1 and TRBJ1-4; 10 positions match TRBD1. V lost 4 bases to trimming and J lost 8 bases; unmatched junction nucleotides: 4. The CDR3 loop spans 14 amino acids. Looked up from germline, CDR1 is MGHRA and CDR2 is YSYEKL.

This clone was seen a handful of times. CDR3 in DNA: TGTGCCAGCAGTTATTCGGGGCCCGGGACAGGGGCGGTCAATCAGCCCCAGCATTTT. Translation: CASSYSGPGTGAVNQPQHF. The genes are TRBV6-9 and TRBJ1-5, with 10 bases matching TRBD1. Per the germline V gene, CDR1 is MNHGY and CDR2 is SVAAGI. V shed 0 bases, J shed 3 bases, and the junction held 11 bases outside the gene matches. The length of the CDR3 is 19 residues.

The chain is built from TRBV4-1 and TRBJ1-4, with 7 bases aligning to TRBD1. The CDR3 is 16 residues long. Germline V gives CDR1 MGHRA, CDR2 YSYEKL. The ends lost 1 base at V and 4 bases at J; junction bases unmatched: 6. For the CDR3, the DNA is TGCGCCAGCAGCCAAGGGAGAGGGGGCTTTAATGAAAAACTGTTTTTT. This sequence encodes CASSQGRGGFNEKLFF.

The rearrangement links TRBV7-2 to TRBJ1-2; D might be TRBD1 (6 bases). The ends were cut back, 5 bases at V and 4 bases at J, with 17 bases in the middle. The germline gives CDR1 SGHTA, CDR2 FQGNSA. This CDR3 spans 15 amino acids. CDR3 region: CASSPGAWGGYGYTF. The CDR3 DNA is TGTGCCAGCAGCCCAGGGGCGTGGGGCGGCTATGGCTACACCTTC.

This chain connects TRBV5-1 to TRBJ1-4; weak D call: TRBD1 (5 bases). Trimming pared 8 bases from V and 4 bases from J, leaving 18 bases between. From germline, CDR1 is SGHRS and CDR2 YFSETQ. The CDR3 is 15 residues long. CDR3 coding DNA: TGCGCCAGGGGGGATACGAGGGAAAATAATGAAAAACTGTTTTTT. The encoded protein is CARGDTRENNEKLFF.

This chain links TRBV3-1 (or the pseudogene TRBV3-2) with TRBJ2-1, with 8 bases that match TRBD2. Germline CDR1 is LGHDT and CDR2 is YNNKEL (reference sequence). Germline trimming cut 3 bases from V and 6 bases from J; bases unmatched to any gene: 7. The CDR3 consists of 15 residues. The CDR3 loop is CASSHARTSRNEQFF. In DNA, the CDR3 is TGTGCCAGCAGCCACGCTAGGACTAGCCGCAATGAGCAGTTCTTC.

This chain connects TRBV24-1 to TRBJ2-6; D is uncertain. V was clipped by 5 bases and J by 0 bases, with 10 bases between them. Germline V CDR1 and CDR2: KGHDR, SFDVKD. The CDR3 length is 16 residues. DNA for the CDR3: TGTGCCACCAGTGGTGTAGGTTACTCTGGGGCCAACGTCCTGACTTTC. Its protein product is CATSGVGYSGANVLTF.

The rearrangement joins TRBV5-1 to TRBJ1-2; TRBD1 matches 10 bases. CDR1 SGHRS and CDR2 YFSETQ come from the germline V gene. CDR3 length equals 14 residues. With V trimmed by 0 bases and J by 7 bases, 3 bases remained unmatched. The CDR3 nucleotides are TGCGCCAGCAGCTTGGGGGACAGGGGTTCTGGCTACACCTTC. It codes for CASSLGDRGSGYTF.

This clone was seen just once. This rearrangement joins TRBV6-1 to TRBJ1-6; 11 bases map to TRBD1. Germline assignment: CDR1 MNHNS and CDR2 SASEGT. V lost 3 bases and J lost 7; bases outside the gene matches: 2. The CDR3 spans 15 residues. The CDR3 DNA reads as TGTGCCAGCAGTGAGGGGGACAGGGGGAATTCACCCCTCCACTTT. It is translated as CASSEGDRGNSPLHF.

The chain employs TRBV28 and TRBJ1-4; D gene ambiguous. This CDR3 region has 12 residues. Germline V gives CDR1 MDHEN, CDR2 SYDVKM. Deletions cut 7 bases from V and 4 bases from J, with 7 bases between. The DNA for the CDR3 is TGTGCCAGCAAAGGATTTAATGAAAAACTGTTTTTT. It codes for CASKGFNEKLFF.

This chain uses TRBV7-9 with TRBJ1-2; 7 bases fit TRBD1. The CDR3 covers 15 residues. Germline V CDR1 and CDR2: SEHNR, FQNEAQ (reference sequence). V lost 4 bases, J lost 1 base, and 6 bases stayed unmatched. This CDR3 reads CASSSGGGYNYGYTF. The CDR3 region has the DNA TGTGCCAGCAGCTCAGGAGGGGGCTATAACTATGGCTACACCTTC.

The V and J genes are TRBV5-4 and TRBJ2-7; TRBD2 matches at 9 bases. The V and J ends lost 1 base and 2 bases, in that order; junction bases with no gene match: 10. Germline V gene lookup returns CDR1 SGHNT and CDR2 YYREEE (reference sequence). The CDR3 covers 17 residues. The CDR3 bases are TGTGCCAGCAGCTTGAGCCGGGCTAGCGGGACTCCCTACGAGCAGTACTTC. Residues: CASSLSRASGTPYEQYF.

The gene calls are TRBV5-1 and TRBJ2-7; perhaps TRBD2 as D (5 bases). The CDR3 length is 14 residues. Germline CDR1 SGHRS, CDR2 YFSETQ. Trimming cost V 0 bases and J 2 bases, with 9 bases left between them. The CDR3 nucleotides read TGCGCCAGCAGCTTGGCCAGCGGCCCCTACGAGCAGTACGTC. Encoded protein: CASSLASGPYEQYV.

The chain carries TRBV6-4 and TRBJ2-1; D gene unclear. The length of the CDR3 is 15 residues. Germline V gene data show CDR1 as MRHNA and CDR2 as SNTAGT. Deletions cut 5 bases from V and 0 bases from J, with 11 bases between. CDR3 amino acids: CASSPDASSYNEQFF. In DNA, the CDR3 is TGTGCCAGCAGTCCGGACGCGAGCTCCTACAATGAGCAGTTCTTC.

About this clone itself: At one boundary the junction diverges from the germline segment, which might be a read error. This chain joins TRBV19 and TRBJ2-1, with 8 bases lining up with TRBD1. Germline values: CDR1 LNHDA, CDR2 SQIVND (reference sequence). CDR3 length: 11 amino acids. CDR3 nucleotide sequence: TGTGCCAGTAGTACGCGGGACAGGTTACTCTTC. Translating gives CASSTRDRLLF. Together with reference TRBV19 and TRBJ2-1, the CDR3 gives the full variable domain: DGGITQSPKYLFRKEGQNVTLSCEQNLNHDAMYWYRQDPGQGLRLIYYSQIVNDFQKGDIAEGYSVSREKKESFPLTVTSAQKNPTAFYLCASSTRDRLLFGPGTRLTVL.

The V gene is TRBV15, the J gene TRBJ2-7; D gene unclear. CDR1 is LNHNV, CDR2 YYDKDF, per germline (reference sequence). This CDR3 region has 12 residues. Trimming left V 3 bases short and J 1 base short, with 4 bases between. DNA for the CDR3: TGTGCCACCAGCAGGAGTTCCTACGAGCAGTACTTC. Protein: CATSRSSYEQYF.

The chain carries TRBV12-5 and TRBJ2-7; D remains unclear. The CDR3 runs 16 residues. CDR1 and CDR2 (germline): LGHNT, FRNRAP. Trimming removed 2 bases at V and 3 bases at J, with 17 bases between. CDR3 DNA sequence: TGTGCTAGTGGTTTGATACCGCACACAGTGAGCTACGAGCAGTACGTC. Translation: CASGLIPHTVSYEQYV.

This clone was observed once. V gene TRBV25-1 combines with J gene TRBJ2-2; TRBD1 is a possible D gene (6 bases). The CDR3 spans 14 residues. Deletions cut 4 bases from V and 6 bases from J, with 12 bases between. Germline assignment: CDR1 MGHDK and CDR2 SYGVNS. CDR3 loop: CASSATGWSGELFF. CDR3 bases: TGTGCCAGCAGTGCCACAGGGTGGTCCGGGGAGCTGTTTTTT.

J is TRBJ2-3 and V is TRBV4-2, with 9 positions matching TRBD1. Trimming at V came to 0 bases and at J to 1 base, leaving 8 bases not matched to a gene. Germline CDR1 is LGHNA and CDR2 is YNFKEQ. CDR3 length equals 18 residues. The DNA for the CDR3 is TGTGCCAGCAGCCAAGATGGGGTTAGGACAGGGGGCACAGATACGCAGTATTTT. It is translated as CASSQDGVRTGGTDTQYF.